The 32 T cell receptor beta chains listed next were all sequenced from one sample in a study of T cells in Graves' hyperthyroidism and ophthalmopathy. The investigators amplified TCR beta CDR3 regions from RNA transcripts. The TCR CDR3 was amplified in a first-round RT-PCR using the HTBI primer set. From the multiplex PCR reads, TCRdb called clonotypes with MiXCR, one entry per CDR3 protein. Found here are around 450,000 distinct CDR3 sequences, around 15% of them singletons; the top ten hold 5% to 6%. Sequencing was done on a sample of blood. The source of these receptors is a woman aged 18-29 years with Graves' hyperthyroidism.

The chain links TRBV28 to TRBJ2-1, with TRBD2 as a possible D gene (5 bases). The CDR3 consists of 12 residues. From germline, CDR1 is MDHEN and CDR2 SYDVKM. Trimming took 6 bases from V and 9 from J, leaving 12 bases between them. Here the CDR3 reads CASSSTRREQFF. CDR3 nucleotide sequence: TGTGCCAGCAGCTCTACTAGGCGTGAGCAGTTCTTC. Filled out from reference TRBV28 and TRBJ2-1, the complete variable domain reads DVKVTQSSRYLVKRTGEKVFLECVQDMDHENMFWYRQDPGLGLRLIYFSYDVKMKEKGDIPEGYSVSREKKERFSLILESASTNQTSMYLCASSSTRREQFFGPGTRLTVL.

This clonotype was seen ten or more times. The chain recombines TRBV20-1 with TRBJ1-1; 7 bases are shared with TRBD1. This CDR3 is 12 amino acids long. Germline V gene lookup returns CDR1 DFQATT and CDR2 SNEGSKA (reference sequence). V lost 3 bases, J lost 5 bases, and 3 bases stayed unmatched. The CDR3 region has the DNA TGCAGTGCTAGCCAGGGGGTTACTGAAGCTTTCTTT. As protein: CSASQGVTEAFF.

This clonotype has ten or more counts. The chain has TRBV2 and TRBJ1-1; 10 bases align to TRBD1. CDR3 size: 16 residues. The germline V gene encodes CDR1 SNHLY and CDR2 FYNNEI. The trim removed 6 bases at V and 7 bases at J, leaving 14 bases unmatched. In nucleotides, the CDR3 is TGTGCCAGCAGATCCCGGGACAGGGGCCCGGGTTTTGAAGCTTTCTTT. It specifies CASRSRDRGPGFEAFF. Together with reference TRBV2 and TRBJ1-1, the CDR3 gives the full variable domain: EPEVTQTPSHQVTQMGQEVILRCVPISNHLYFYWYRQILGQKVEFLVSFYNNEISEKSEIFDDQFSVERPDGSNFTLKIRSTKLEDSAMYFCASRSRDRGPGFEAFFGQGTRLTVV.

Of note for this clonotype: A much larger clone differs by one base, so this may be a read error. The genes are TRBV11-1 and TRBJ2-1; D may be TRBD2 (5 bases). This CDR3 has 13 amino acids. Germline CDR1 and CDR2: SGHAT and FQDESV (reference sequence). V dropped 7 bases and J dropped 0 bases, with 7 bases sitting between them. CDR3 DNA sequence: TGTGCCAGCACCCGGGGCTCCTACAATGAGCAGTTCTTC. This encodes CASTRGSYNEQFF.

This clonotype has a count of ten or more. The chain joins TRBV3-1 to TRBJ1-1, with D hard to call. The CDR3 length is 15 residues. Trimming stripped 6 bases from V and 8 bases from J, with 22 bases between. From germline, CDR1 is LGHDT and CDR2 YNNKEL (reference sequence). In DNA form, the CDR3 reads TGTGCCAGCAGTACACCCGGATGGGGAAGACAAGAAGCTTTCTTT. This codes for CASSTPGWGRQEAFF.

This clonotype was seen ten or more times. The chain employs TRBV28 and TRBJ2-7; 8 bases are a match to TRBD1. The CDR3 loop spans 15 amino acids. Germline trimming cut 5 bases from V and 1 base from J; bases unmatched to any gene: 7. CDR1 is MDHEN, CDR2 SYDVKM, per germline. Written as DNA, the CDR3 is TGTGCCAGCAGTCGATTAGGACAGGGTTCCTACGAGCAGTACTTC. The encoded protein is CASSRLGQGSYEQYF.

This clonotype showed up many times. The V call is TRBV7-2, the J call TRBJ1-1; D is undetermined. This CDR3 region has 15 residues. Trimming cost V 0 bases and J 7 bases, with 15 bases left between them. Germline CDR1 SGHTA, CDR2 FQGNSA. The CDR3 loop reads CASSLAAGRAFEAFF. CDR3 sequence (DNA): TGTGCCAGCAGCTTAGCAGCAGGTCGGGCTTTTGAAGCTTTCTTT.

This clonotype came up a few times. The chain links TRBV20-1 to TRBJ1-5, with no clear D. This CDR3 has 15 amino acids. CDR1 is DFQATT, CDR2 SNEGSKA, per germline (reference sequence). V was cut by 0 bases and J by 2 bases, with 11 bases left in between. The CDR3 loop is CSARDSLGRNQPQHF. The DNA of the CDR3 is TGCAGTGCTAGAGATTCCCTAGGCCGCAATCAGCCCCAGCATTTT.

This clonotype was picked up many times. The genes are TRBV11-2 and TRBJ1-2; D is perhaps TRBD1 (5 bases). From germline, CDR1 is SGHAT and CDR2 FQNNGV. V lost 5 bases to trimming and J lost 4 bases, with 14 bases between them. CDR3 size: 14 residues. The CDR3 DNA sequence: TGTGCCAGCAGCCGCGGGGGGGGGAGCTATGGCTACACCTTC. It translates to CASSRGGGSYGYTF. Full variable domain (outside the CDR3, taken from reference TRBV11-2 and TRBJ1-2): EAGVAQSPRYKIIEKRQSVAFWCNPISGHATLYWYQQILGQGPKLLIQFQNNGVVDDSQLPKDRFSAERLKGVDSTLKIQPAKLEDSAVYLCASSRGGGSYGYTFGSGTRLTVV.

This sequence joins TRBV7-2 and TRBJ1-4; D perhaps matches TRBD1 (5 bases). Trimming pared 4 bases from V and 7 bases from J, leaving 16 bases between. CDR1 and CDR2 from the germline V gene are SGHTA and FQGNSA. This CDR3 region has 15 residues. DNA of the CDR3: TGTGCCAGCAGCTCCGACCCGGGGCCCGGTGAAAAACTGTTTTTT. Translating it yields CASSSDPGPGEKLFF.

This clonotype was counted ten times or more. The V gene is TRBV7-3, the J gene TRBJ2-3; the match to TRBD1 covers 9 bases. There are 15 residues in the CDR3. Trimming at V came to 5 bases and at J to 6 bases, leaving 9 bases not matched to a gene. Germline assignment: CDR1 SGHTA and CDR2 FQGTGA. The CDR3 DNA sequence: TGTGCCAGCAGCCCCTCGACAGGGGGGAGGGATACGCAGTATTTT. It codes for CASSPSTGGRDTQYF.

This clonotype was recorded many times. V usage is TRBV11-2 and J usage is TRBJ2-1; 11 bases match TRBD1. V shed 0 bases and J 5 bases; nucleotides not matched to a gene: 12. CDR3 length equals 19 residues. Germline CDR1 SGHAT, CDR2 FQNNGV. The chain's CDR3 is CASSLDVGGGQGAHNEQFF. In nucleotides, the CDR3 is TGTGCCAGCAGCTTAGACGTGGGAGGCGGACAGGGGGCCCACAATGAGCAGTTCTTC.

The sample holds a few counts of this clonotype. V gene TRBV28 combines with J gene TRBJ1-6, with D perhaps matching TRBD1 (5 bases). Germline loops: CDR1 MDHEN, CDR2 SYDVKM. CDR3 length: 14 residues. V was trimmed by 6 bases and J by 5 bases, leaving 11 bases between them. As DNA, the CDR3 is TGTGCCAGCAGAGATGACAGAAATAATTCACCCCTCCACTTT. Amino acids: CASRDDRNNSPLHF.

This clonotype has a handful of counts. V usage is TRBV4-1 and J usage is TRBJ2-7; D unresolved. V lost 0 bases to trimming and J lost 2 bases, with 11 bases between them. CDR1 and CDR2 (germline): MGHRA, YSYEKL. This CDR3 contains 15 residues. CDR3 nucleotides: TGCGCCAGCAGCCAAGAAGGCAGAAGTACCTACGAGCAGTACTTC. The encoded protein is CASSQEGRSTYEQYF.

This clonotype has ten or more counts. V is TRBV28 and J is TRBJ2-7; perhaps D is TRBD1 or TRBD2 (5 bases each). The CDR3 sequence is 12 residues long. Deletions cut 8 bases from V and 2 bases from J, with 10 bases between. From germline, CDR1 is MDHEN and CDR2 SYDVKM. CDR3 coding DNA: TGTGCCAGCGCCGGGGCCCCCTACGAGCAGTACTTC. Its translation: CASAGAPYEQYF.

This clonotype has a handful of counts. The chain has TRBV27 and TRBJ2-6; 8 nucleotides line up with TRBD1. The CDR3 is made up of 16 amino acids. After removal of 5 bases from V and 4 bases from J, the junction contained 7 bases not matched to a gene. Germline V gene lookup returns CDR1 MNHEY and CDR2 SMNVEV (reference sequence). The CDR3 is CASSPRTGFGANVLTF. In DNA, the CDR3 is TGTGCCAGCAGTCCCAGGACAGGGTTCGGGGCCAACGTCCTGACTTTC.

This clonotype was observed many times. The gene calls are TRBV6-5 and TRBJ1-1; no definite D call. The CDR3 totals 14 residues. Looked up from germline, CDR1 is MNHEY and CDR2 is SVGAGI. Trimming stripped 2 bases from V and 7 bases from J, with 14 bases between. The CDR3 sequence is CASSYGIVENEAFF. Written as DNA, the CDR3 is TGTGCCAGCAGTTACGGAATTGTCGAGAATGAAGCTTTCTTT.

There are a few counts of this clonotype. CDR3 loop: CASSKGLAGGFRTGELFF. The CDR3 nucleotides are TGTGCCAGCAGCAAGGGACTAGCGGGAGGGTTTCGGACCGGGGAGCTGTTTTTT. The chain couples TRBV7-2 to TRBJ2-2; 16 bases are shared with TRBD2. Per germline, CDR1 SGHTA and CDR2 FQGNSA. The CDR3 runs to 18 residues. V gave up 5 bases and J gave up 5 bases; unmatched junction bases: 8.

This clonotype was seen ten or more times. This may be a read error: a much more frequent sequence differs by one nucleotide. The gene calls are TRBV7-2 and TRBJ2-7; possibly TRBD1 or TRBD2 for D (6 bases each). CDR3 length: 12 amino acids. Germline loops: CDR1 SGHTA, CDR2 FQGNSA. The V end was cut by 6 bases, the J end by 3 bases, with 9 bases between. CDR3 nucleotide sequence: TGTGCCAGCAGGCGGGACAACTACGAGCAGTACTTC. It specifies CASRRDNYEQYF.

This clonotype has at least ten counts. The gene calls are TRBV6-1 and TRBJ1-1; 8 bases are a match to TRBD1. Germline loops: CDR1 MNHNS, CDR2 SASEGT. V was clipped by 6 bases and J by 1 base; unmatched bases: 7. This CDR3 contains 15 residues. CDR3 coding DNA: TGTGCCAGCAGGATATCCCAGGGGGCGAACACTGAAGCTTTCTTT. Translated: CASRISQGANTEAFF.

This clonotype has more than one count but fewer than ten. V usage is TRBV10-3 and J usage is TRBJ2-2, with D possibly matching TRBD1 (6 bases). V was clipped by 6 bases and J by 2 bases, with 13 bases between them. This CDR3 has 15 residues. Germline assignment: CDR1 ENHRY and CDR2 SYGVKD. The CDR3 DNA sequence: TGTGCCATCAGAGGGACACTTACAAACACCGGGGAGCTGTTTTTT. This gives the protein CAIRGTLTNTGELFF.

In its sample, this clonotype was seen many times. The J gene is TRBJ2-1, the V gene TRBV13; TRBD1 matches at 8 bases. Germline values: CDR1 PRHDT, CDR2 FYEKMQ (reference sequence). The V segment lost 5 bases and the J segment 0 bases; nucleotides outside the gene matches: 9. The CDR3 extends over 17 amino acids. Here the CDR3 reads CASSLGQGPSSYNEQFF. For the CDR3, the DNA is TGTGCCAGCAGCCTTGGACAGGGCCCAAGCTCCTACAATGAGCAGTTCTTC.

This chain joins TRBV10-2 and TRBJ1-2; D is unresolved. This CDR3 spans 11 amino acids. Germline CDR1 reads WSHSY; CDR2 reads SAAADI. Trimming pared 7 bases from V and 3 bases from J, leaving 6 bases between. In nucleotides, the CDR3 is TGCGCCAGCATAGGAGACTATGGCTACACCTTC. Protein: CASIGDYGYTF.

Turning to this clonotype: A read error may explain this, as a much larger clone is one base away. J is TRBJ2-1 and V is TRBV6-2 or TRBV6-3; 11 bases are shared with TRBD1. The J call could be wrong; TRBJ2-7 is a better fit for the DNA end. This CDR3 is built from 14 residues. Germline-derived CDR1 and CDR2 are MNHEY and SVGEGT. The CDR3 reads CASSRDRGGNEQYF. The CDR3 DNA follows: TGTGCCAGCAGTCGGGACAGGGGGGGCAATGAGCAGTACTTC.

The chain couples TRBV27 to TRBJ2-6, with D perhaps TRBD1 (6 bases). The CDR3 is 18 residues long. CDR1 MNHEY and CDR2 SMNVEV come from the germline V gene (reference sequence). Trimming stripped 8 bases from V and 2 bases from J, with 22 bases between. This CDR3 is CASGKRPRGGAGANVLTF. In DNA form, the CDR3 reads TGTGCCAGCGGTAAGAGGCCCAGGGGTGGAGCTGGGGCCAACGTCCTGACTTTC.

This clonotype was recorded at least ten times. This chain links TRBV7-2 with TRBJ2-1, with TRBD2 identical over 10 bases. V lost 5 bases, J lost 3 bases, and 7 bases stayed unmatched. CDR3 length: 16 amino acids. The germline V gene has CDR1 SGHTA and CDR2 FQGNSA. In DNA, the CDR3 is TGTGCCAGCAGCCTAATGGGACTAGCGAACTACAATGAGCAGTTCTTC. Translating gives CASSLMGLANYNEQFF. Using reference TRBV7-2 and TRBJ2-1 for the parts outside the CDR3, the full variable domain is GAGVSQSPSNKVTEKGKDVELRCDPISGHTALYWYRQSLGQGLEFLIYFQGNSAPDKSGLPSDRFSAERTGGSVSTLTIQRTQQEDSAVYLCASSLMGLANYNEQFFGPGTRLTVL.

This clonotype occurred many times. The CDR3 is CASSELPQGVETQYF. For the CDR3, the DNA is TGTGCCAGCAGTGAACTACCACAGGGGGTAGAGACCCAGTACTTC. The chain links TRBV6-1 to TRBJ2-5, with 8 nucleotides matching TRBD1. The CDR3 has 15 amino acids. CDR1 and CDR2 from the germline V gene are MNHNS and SASEGT. V was clipped by 2 bases and J by 4 bases; unmatched bases: 6.

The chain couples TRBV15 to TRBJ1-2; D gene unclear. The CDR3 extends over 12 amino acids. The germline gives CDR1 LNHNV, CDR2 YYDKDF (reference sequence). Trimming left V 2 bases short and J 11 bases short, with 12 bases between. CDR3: CATSRTSGGYTF. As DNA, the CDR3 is TGTGCCACCAGCAGAACAAGCGGCGGGTACACCTTC.

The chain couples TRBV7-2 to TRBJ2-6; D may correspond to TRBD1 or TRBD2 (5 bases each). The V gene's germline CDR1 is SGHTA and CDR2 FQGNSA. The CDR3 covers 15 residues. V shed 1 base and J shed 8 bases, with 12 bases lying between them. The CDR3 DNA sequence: TGTGCCAGCAGCTTAGGGGGGTTGGGGACCAACGTCCTGACTTTC. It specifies CASSLGGLGTNVLTF.

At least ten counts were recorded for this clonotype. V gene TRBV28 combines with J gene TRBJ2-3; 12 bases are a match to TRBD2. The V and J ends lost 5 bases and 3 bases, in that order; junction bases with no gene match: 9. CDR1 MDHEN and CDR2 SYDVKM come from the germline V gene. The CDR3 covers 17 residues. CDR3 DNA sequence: TGTGCCAGCAGTCCTCTGACTAGCGGGAGTATGACAGATACGCAGTATTTT. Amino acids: CASSPLTSGSMTDTQYF.

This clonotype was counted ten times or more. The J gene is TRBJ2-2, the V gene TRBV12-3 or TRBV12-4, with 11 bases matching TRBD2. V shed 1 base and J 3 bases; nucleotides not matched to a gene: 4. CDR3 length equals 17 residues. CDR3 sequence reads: CASSLELAGVYTGELFF. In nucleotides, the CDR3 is TGTGCCAGCAGTTTAGAACTAGCGGGAGTCTACACCGGGGAGCTGTTTTTT.

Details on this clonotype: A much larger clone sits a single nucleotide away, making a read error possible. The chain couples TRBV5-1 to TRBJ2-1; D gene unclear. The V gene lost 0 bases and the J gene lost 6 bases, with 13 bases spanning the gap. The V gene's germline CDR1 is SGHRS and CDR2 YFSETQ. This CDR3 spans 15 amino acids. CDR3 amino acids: CASSLESFGCNEQFF. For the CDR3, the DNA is TGCGCCAGCAGCTTGGAATCCTTTGGGTGCAATGAGCAGTTCTTC.